These T cell receptor beta chains were read from a single sample in a study of blood T cell repertoires in COVID-19. Data came from immunoSEQ multiplex PCR; TCRdb stores just in-frame clones and leaves some out. Of about 51,000 clones listed, 85% to 90% are singletons. The sequenced sample was peripheral blood. Receptor source: a man older than 75 with active COVID-19. The CDR3 runs from the conserved cysteine through the conserved F or W. Each record gives: D gene, J gene, V gene, clone size, CDR3 protein, CDR3 DNA. D genes are given only for firm matches. Clone size, where shown, is once, few, many, or a class for clones that have expanded.

TRBD1 TRBJ2-1 TRBV6-5 - CASSARTGESSEQFF TGTGCCAGCAGCGCTAGGACAGGGGAGTCGAGTGAGCAGTTCTTC
- TRBJ2-3 TRBV5-6 - CASSLKMMAGLGTDTQYF TGTGCCAGCAGCTTAAAGATGATGGCGGGTCTAGGCACAGATACGCAGTATTTT
- TRBJ2-7 TRBV19 - CASSGVWVDSYEQYF TGTGCCAGTAGTGGAGTCTGGGTCGACTCCTACGAGCAGTACTTC
- TRBJ1-1 TRBV12-3/TRBV12-4 - CASSLTANTEAFF TGTGCCAGCAGTTTAACAGCGAACACTGAAGCTTTCTTT
- TRBJ2-5 TRBV4-3 - CASSPTGPGETQYF TGCGCCAGCAGCCCGACTGGGCCAGGGGAGACCCAGTACTTC
TRBD2 TRBJ2-7 TRBV5-4 - CASSSGLAAPWEQYF TGTGCCAGCAGCTCGGGACTAGCGGCCCCGTGGGAGCAGTACTTC
TRBD2 TRBJ2-7 TRBV15 - CATSGGLATYEQYF TGTGCCACCAGCGGCGGACTAGCGACCTACGAGCAGTACTTC
TRBD2 TRBJ2-7 TRBV7-2 - CASTSGTSGFYEQYF TGTGCCAGCACCTCCGGGACTAGCGGGTTTTACGAGCAGTACTTC
TRBD2 TRBJ2-3 TRBV7-9 - CASSPKRPSGSDTQYF TGTGCCAGCAGCCCCAAACGGCCTAGCGGGAGCGATACGCAGTATTTT
TRBD1 TRBJ1-2 TRBV27 - CASSPVLYRGSNYGYTF TGTGCCAGCAGTCCTGTACTTTACAGGGGTTCTAACTATGGCTACACCTTC
TRBD1 TRBJ1-5 TRBV3-1/TRBV3-2 - CASSQATGANQPQHF TGTGCCAGCAGCCAAGCGACAGGGGCCAATCAGCCCCAGCATTTT
TRBD1 TRBJ1-3 TRBV5-1 - CASSLAGTGDLQSGNTIYF TGCGCCAGCAGCTTGGCGGGGACAGGGGACCTGCAGTCTGGAAACACCATATATTTT
TRBD2 TRBJ2-5 TRBV6-2/TRBV6-3 - CASSPTRFGSGRDQETQYF TGTGCCAGCAGCCCTACCCGTTTTGGGAGCGGGAGGGACCAAGAGACCCAGTACTTC
TRBD2 TRBJ2-6 TRBV5-4 - CASRLGGETGANVLTF TGTGCCAGCAGACTGGGGGGGGAGACTGGGGCCAACGTCCTGACTTTC
- TRBJ2-5 TRBV9 - CASSAAPQGVQETQYF TGTGCCAGCAGCGCGGCCCCCCAGGGTGTTCAAGAGACCCAGTACTTC
- TRBJ1-5 TRBV28 - CASSLEGAGLSNQPQHF TGTGCCAGCAGTTTGGAGGGAGCCGGACTCAGCAATCAGCCCCAGCATTTT
TRBD1 TRBJ2-1 TRBV29-1 - CSTQGQGALNEQFF TGCAGCACCCAGGGACAGGGGGCGCTTAATGAGCAGTTCTTC
- TRBJ1-4 TRBV5-1 - CASSLGQPSEKLFF TGCGCCAGCAGCTTGGGACAGCCCTCGGAAAAACTGTTTTTT
- TRBJ1-2 TRBV7-2 - CASSPPVRLNYGYTF TGTGCCAGCAGCCCCCCGGTTCGACTTAACTATGGCTACACCTTC
TRBD1 TRBJ1-5 TRBV5-1 - CASSPGQDSNQPQHF TGCGCCAGCAGCCCTGGACAGGATAGCAATCAGCCCCAGCATTTT
- TRBJ2-1 TRBV5-4 once CASSLVANEQFF TGTGCCAGCAGCTTGGTGGCTAATGAGCAGTTCTTC
TRBD1 TRBJ2-7 TRBV7-9 once CASSLRTGGSYEQYF TGTGCCAGCAGCCTAAGGACAGGGGGATCCTACGAGCAGTACTTC
TRBD1 TRBJ1-2 TRBV18 - CASSPVRPGTERSINYGYTF TGTGCCAGCTCACCCGTACGTCCCGGGACAGAAAGAAGTATAAACTATGGCTACACCTTC
- TRBJ2-5 TRBV10-3 - CAISDPRGGTQETQYF TGTGCCATCAGTGACCCGAGGGGGGGGACCCAAGAGACCCAGTACTTC
TRBD1 TRBJ1-2 TRBV19 - CASSTTTGNYGYTF TGTGCCAGTAGTACCACGACAGGGAACTATGGCTACACCTTC
TRBD1 TRBJ2-7 TRBV7-2 - CASSFANRGTYEQYF TGTGCCAGCAGCTTTGCGAACAGGGGGACCTACGAGCAGTACTTC
- TRBJ1-2 TRBV6-5 - CASRKQGFDYGYTF TGTGCCAGCAGGAAACAGGGTTTCGACTATGGCTACACCTTC
- TRBJ1-6 TRBV15 - CATSRETGFNSPLHF TGTGCCACCAGCAGGGAGACCGGCTTTAATTCACCCCTCCACTTT
- TRBJ2-3 TRBV5-6 - CASSTPGVSTDTQYF TGTGCCAGCAGCACTCCAGGGGTTAGCACAGATACGCAGTATTTT
- TRBJ2-7 TRBV21-1 - CASSMKLAGLSSYEQYF TGTGCCAGCAGCATGAAATTAGCGGGGCTGAGCTCCTACGAGCAGTACTTC
TRBD1 TRBJ1-2 TRBV11-2 once CASSFDRVSGYTF TGTGCCAGCAGCTTCGACAGGGTTAGTGGCTACACCTTC
TRBD1 TRBJ2-7 TRBV5-1 - CASSPGTGSYEQYF TGCGCCAGCAGCCCGGGGACAGGGAGTTACGAGCAGTACTTC
- TRBJ1-5 TRBV10-3 - CASGGGGNQPQHF TGTGCCTCCGGGGGGGGTGGCAATCAGCCCCAGCATTTT
- TRBJ1-4 TRBV30 - CAWSVRSASDGSKLFF TGTGCCTGGAGTGTACGCTCGGCAAGCGATGGGTCAAAACTGTTTTTT
- TRBJ2-1 TRBV7-3 - CASSLSARTPYNEQFF TGTGCCAGCAGCTTAAGTGCGCGCACCCCCTACAATGAGCAGTTCTTC
- TRBJ1-5 TRBV5-8 - CASSPALNSNQPQHF TGTGCCAGCAGCCCAGCGCTAAATAGCAATCAGCCCCAGCATTTT
- TRBJ2-5 TRBV6-5 - CASSYSGSVRETQYF TGTGCCAGCAGTTACTCAGGGAGCGTCAGAGAGACCCAGTACTTC
TRBD2 TRBJ2-7 TRBV19 - CASSIAPGLGPYEQYF TGTGCCAGTAGTATAGCCCCGGGACTAGGCCCTTACGAGCAGTACTTC
- TRBJ1-4 TRBV4-3 - CASSQGSGHTLNEKLFF TGCGCCAGCAGCCAAGGGTCAGGCCACACCCTGAATGAAAAACTGTTTTTT